The source of this TCR beta chain is a study of cytomegalovirus exposure and HLA in healthy donors. PCR involved 60 Vbeta and 13 Jbeta primers. Measured with immunoSEQ multiplex PCR; TCRdb has only the in-frame clones, and not every one. This sample has approximately 210,000 clones, with around 86% found just once. In the case of this clone: The antigen remains unidentified.

Germline V gene lookup returns CDR1 MDHEN and CDR2 SYDVKM. This CDR3 contains 15 residues. Trimming removed 6 bases from V and 7 bases from J; junction bases left unmatched: 11. Study-wide results and caveats: The authors enumerated over 150 TCR beta chains as linked to cytomegalovirus.

This receptor was taken from a woman aged 45-65 years in good health and CMV-seropositive. V and J are TRBV28 and TRBJ1-5; 8 positions match TRBD1. The specimen sequenced was PBMCs. DNA for the CDR3: TGTGCCAGCAGGGAACAGGGGGTAGGTCTGCAGCCCCAGCATTTT. This translates into CASREQGVGLQPQHF.